These 23 T cell receptor beta chains originate from one sample sequenced in a study of T-cell memory formation after mild COVID-19. Each CDR3 protein gets one entry after TCRdb re-called the 5' RACE reads with MiXCR. Among tens of thousands of distinct CDR3 sequences listed, approximately 15% were seen once. The sample comprised PBMCs or a T cell subset sorted from them (not recorded which). The source of these receptors is a man aged 18-30 years who had mild COVID-19 (a few samples of this study predate the infection). Cell type and time point are not known.

The V gene is TRBV6-5, the J gene TRBJ2-1; the match to TRBD2 covers 12 bases. This CDR3 region has 15 residues. The V and J ends lost 2 bases and 9 bases, in that order; junction bases with no gene match: 5. CDR1 MNHEY and CDR2 SVGAGI come from the germline V gene. CDR3 nucleotide sequence: TGTGCCAGCAGTTACGAGACTAGCGGGGGATTTGAGCAGTTCTTC. Protein: CASSYETSGGFEQFF.

This clonotype was counted only a few times. The V and J genes are TRBV6-6 and TRBJ2-7; 8 bases line up with TRBD1. V shed 0 bases, J shed 7 bases, and the junction held 8 bases outside the gene matches. This CDR3 is 15 amino acids long. Germline V lookup: CDR1 MNHNY, CDR2 SVGAGI (reference sequence). CDR3 in amino acids: CASSYSETGAREQYF. The CDR3 nucleotides are TGTGCCAGCAGTTACTCCGAGACAGGGGCCCGTGAGCAGTACTTC.

This clonotype was seen a few times. The chain combines TRBV4-3 with TRBJ2-7; D not resolved. V was trimmed by 1 base and J by 0 bases, leaving 25 bases between them. The CDR3 has 20 residues. Germline V gene sequence: CDR1 LGHNA, CDR2 YSLEER. CDR3 nucleotide sequence: TGCGCCAGCAGCCAAGCGGTGGCCACATCTAGTATTTTCACCTCCTACGAGCAGTACTTC. It yields the protein CASSQAVATSSIFTSYEQYF.

The chain joins TRBV5-5 to TRBJ2-7; TRBD1 aligns across 9 bases. The CDR3 covers 15 residues. With 2 bases clipped from V and 7 bases from J, the junction kept 10 bases outside the gene matches. Germline values: CDR1 SGHKS, CDR2 YYEKEE (reference sequence). In DNA form, the CDR3 reads TGTGCCAGCAGCTTCACAGGGGGCAGGTCGAGTGAGCAGTACGTC. This codes for CASSFTGGRSSEQYV.

This clonotype has more than one count but fewer than ten. The chain combines TRBV7-9 with TRBJ2-7; D may be TRBD1 or TRBD2 (5 bases each). CDR1 and CDR2 from the germline V gene are SEHNR and FQNEAQ (reference sequence). The CDR3 is made up of 14 amino acids. Trimming left V 5 bases short and J 3 bases short, with 14 bases between. The CDR3, as DNA: TGTGCCAGCAGCGAAGAGGGGAACCTCTACGAGCAGTACGTC. Encoded protein: CASSEEGNLYEQYV.

This clonotype was picked up a small number of times. The chain recombines TRBV4-3 with TRBJ2-1; D perhaps matches TRBD2 (5 bases). This CDR3 has 16 residues. Germline-derived CDR1 and CDR2 are LGHNA and YSLEER. V was trimmed by 0 bases and J by 9 bases, leaving 18 bases between them. As DNA, the CDR3 is TGCGCCAGCAGCCAAGACCTCTCTCTAGCCGCGATTGAGCAGTTCTTC. This sequence encodes CASSQDLSLAAIEQFF.

The chain combines TRBV18 with TRBJ1-5; D is perhaps TRBD1 (5 bases). The CDR3 spans 15 residues. Germline lookup yields CDR1 KGHSH and CDR2 LQKENI. Trimming left V 2 bases short and J 3 bases short, with 11 bases between. CDR3 protein: CASSPRDGNNQPQHF. The CDR3 bases are TGTGCCAGCTCACCAAGGGACGGAAACAATCAGCCCCAGCATTTT.

V and J are TRBV15 and TRBJ2-7, with no clear D. The CDR3 loop spans 16 amino acids. CDR1 LNHNV and CDR2 YYDKDF come from the germline V gene (reference sequence). The V gene lost 1 base and the J gene lost 2 bases, with 15 bases spanning the gap. CDR3 region: CATSRAGRIPPYEQYF. The CDR3 DNA is TGTGCCACCAGCAGAGCTGGCAGGATCCCCCCCTACGAGCAGTACTTC.

This clonotype was counted only a few times. The gene calls are TRBV4-1 and TRBJ2-3; D is unclear. Trimming pared 0 bases from V and 2 bases from J, leaving 6 bases between. This CDR3 is 14 amino acids long. The germline gives CDR1 MGHRA, CDR2 YSYEKL. DNA for the CDR3: TGCGCCAGCAGCCAAGAACAGATCACAGATACGCAGTATTTT. The encoded protein is CASSQEQITDTQYF.

This chain links TRBV20-1 with TRBJ2-7; D perhaps matches TRBD1 (5 bases). Germline V gene sequence: CDR1 DFQATT, CDR2 SNEGSKA (reference sequence). V was trimmed by 0 bases and J by 3 bases, leaving 15 bases between them. The CDR3 runs to 15 residues. CDR3 nucleotide sequence: TGCAGTGCTAGAGATCCCTCCAGGGTGAACTACGAGCAGTACTTC. Translated, it gives CSARDPSRVNYEQYF.

The chain combines TRBV7-8 with TRBJ2-1; D remains unclear. This CDR3 is built from 15 residues. Germline CDR1 is SGHVS and CDR2 is FQNEAQ. Trimming took off 7 bases at V and 2 bases at J, with 15 bases between the two ends. The CDR3 sequence: CASTLGRATYNEQFF. As DNA, the CDR3 is TGTGCCAGCACCCTCGGACGGGCCACCTACAATGAGCAGTTCTTC. Combining the CDR3 with reference TRBV7-8 and TRBJ2-1 gives the whole variable domain GAGVSQSPRYKVAKRGQDVALRCDPISGHVSLFWYQQALGQGPEFLTYFQNEAQLDKSGLPSDRFFAERPEGSVSTLKIQRTQQEDSAVYLCASTLGRATYNEQFFGPGTRLTVL.

The chain has TRBV28 and TRBJ1-1; D is ambiguous. Between the trimmed V and J ends, which lost 8 bases and 4 bases, there was a span of 20 bases. Germline CDR1 reads MDHEN; CDR2 reads SYDVKM. This CDR3 region has 15 residues. The CDR3 sequence is CASGDPNLAVTEAFF. The CDR3 coding sequence is TGTGCCAGCGGAGACCCCAACCTTGCAGTCACTGAAGCTTTCTTT.

This clonotype was detected a few times. V usage is TRBV29-1 and J usage is TRBJ2-6; D is unclear. In germline, CDR1 is SQVTM, CDR2 ANQGSEA. The length of the CDR3 is 15 residues. The V end was cut by 4 bases, the J end by 4 bases, with 14 bases between. The CDR3 region has the DNA TGCAGCGTTGCGAACCGAACGTCAGGGGCCAACGTCCTGACTTTC. Its protein is CSVANRTSGANVLTF.

This clonotype was recorded at least ten times. Here the CDR3 DNA reads TGTGCCAGCAGCCCGACAGGGGGCGAGGACACTGAAGCTTTCTTT. Protein sequence: CASSPTGGEDTEAFF. The V gene is TRBV4-2, the J gene TRBJ1-1, with 10 bases identical to TRBD1. Germline CDR1 reads LGHNA; CDR2 reads YNFKEQ. The CDR3 has 15 residues. Losses at the gene ends were 4 bases for V and 3 bases for J; bases not matched to a gene: 5.

This clonotype was observed a few times. This chain connects TRBV12-3 or TRBV12-4 to TRBJ2-7; perhaps TRBD1 as D (7 bases). The V end was cut by 4 bases, the J end by 2 bases, with 12 bases between. This CDR3 spans 14 amino acids. The CDR3 protein is CASSSGDSPYEQYV. As DNA, the CDR3 is TGTGCCAGCAGTTCGGGGGACAGTCCCTACGAGCAGTACGTC.

The chain uses TRBV5-1 and TRBJ1-6; tentatively, D is TRBD1 (5 bases). Trimming shortened V by 3 bases and J by 2 bases, and 15 bases separated the two germline ends. The germline CDR1 and CDR2 sequences are SGHRS and YFSETQ. CDR3 size: 17 residues. In DNA, the CDR3 is TGCGCCAGCAGCTGGGGCCTGGGGGAAGCCTATAATTCACCCCTCCACTTT. Its protein is CASSWGLGEAYNSPLHF.

This rearrangement joins TRBV7-9 to TRBJ2-3; 10 nucleotides agree with TRBD1. J lost 2 bases, V lost 8 bases, and 4 bases had no gene match. The CDR3 runs 14 residues. CDR1 is SEHNR, CDR2 FQNEAQ, per germline (reference sequence). This CDR3 is CASRGTGDTDTQYF. The CDR3 nucleotides read TGTGCCAGCCGCGGGACAGGGGACACAGATACGCAGTATTTT. Filled out from reference TRBV7-9 and TRBJ2-3, the complete variable domain reads DTGVSQNPRHKITKRGQNVTFRCDPISEHNRLYWYRQTLGQGPEFLTYFQNEAQLEKSRLLSDRFSAERPKGSFSTLEIQRTEQGDSAMYLCASRGTGDTDTQYFGPGTRLTVL.

A few counts support this clonotype. The J gene is TRBJ2-3, the V gene TRBV2, with 9 bases lining up with TRBD2. The CDR3 consists of 17 residues. Germline-derived CDR1 and CDR2 are SNHLY and FYNNEI. J gave up 0 bases and V 6 bases, and 10 bases lay outside the gene matches. The CDR3 region has the DNA TGTGCCAGCAGAAGGGGTAGCGGGGGATCTAGCACAGATACGCAGTATTTT. Translated: CASRRGSGGSSTDTQYF.

The V call is TRBV29-1, the J call TRBJ2-4; D is ambiguous. The CDR3 loop spans 13 amino acids. V lost 3 bases to trimming and J lost 8 bases, with 14 bases between them. Germline V gene data show CDR1 as SQVTM and CDR2 as ANQGSEA. This chain's CDR3 is CSVEMGARDIQYF. The DNA for the CDR3 is TGCAGCGTTGAGATGGGTGCTAGGGACATTCAGTACTTC.

This clonotype appeared many times. The chain links TRBV5-6 to TRBJ2-7; D ambiguous. Germline CDR1 SGHDT, CDR2 YYEEEE. This CDR3 region has 11 residues. The V gene lost 0 bases and the J gene lost 3 bases, with 1 base spanning the gap. Here the CDR3 reads CASSLDYEQYF. In DNA form, the CDR3 reads TGTGCCAGCAGCTTGGACTACGAGCAGTACTTC. Complete variable domain (other parts from reference TRBV5-6 and TRBJ2-7): DAGVTQSPTHLIKTRGQQVTLRCSPKSGHDTVSWYQQALGQGPQFIFQYYEEEERQRGNFPDRFSGHQFPNYSSELNVNALLLGDSALYLCASSLDYEQYFGPGTRLTVT.

This clonotype was seen a few times. The chain joins TRBV12-3 or TRBV12-4 to TRBJ1-2, with D hard to call. The CDR3 consists of 13 residues. V was clipped by 2 bases and J by 8 bases, with 12 bases between them. DNA of the CDR3: TGTGCCAGCAGTTTACCCGGGTGGCGAGGCTACACCTTC. This sequence encodes CASSLPGWRGYTF.

The chain links TRBV29-1 to TRBJ1-2; 8 bases line up with TRBD1. Losses at the gene ends were 5 bases for V and 4 bases for J; bases not matched to a gene: 6. The V gene's germline CDR1 is SQVTM and CDR2 ANQGSEA. The CDR3 consists of 13 residues. The CDR3 coding sequence is TGCAGCGTTTCAGGGGGCGCAAGCTATGGCTACACCTTC. Its protein product is CSVSGGASYGYTF.

Only a few counts were recorded for this clonotype. The CDR3 sequence: CSALGQTEGSRSYNEQFF. The CDR3, as DNA: TGCAGCGCTCTGGGCCAGACGGAGGGATCTAGGTCCTACAATGAGCAGTTCTTC. The V gene is TRBV29-1, the J gene TRBJ2-1, with D possibly matching TRBD2 (6 bases). V lost 7 bases and J 1 base, leaving 26 bases between the germline ends. The CDR3 consists of 18 residues. Germline V CDR1 and CDR2: SQVTM, ANQGSEA.